The 14 T cell receptor beta chains given below trace back to one sample, sequenced in a study of T cells in tumors after PD-1 blockade. The repertoire was sequenced with immunoSEQ multiplex PCR; TCRdb's copy has only in-frame clones and lacks some. Found here are fewer than 55,000 clones, 81% of them singletons; the top ten hold just over 4%. Specimen: PBMCs, collected before anti-PD-1 treatment. The source is a human donor with basal cell carcinoma.

This rearrangement joins TRBV20-1 to TRBJ2-1; D gene uncertain. Germline assignment: CDR1 DFQATT and CDR2 SNEGSKA (reference sequence). The CDR3 extends over 11 amino acids. With 1 base removed from V and 11 bases from J, the gap between germline ends came to 9 bases. In nucleotides, the CDR3 is TGCAGTGCTAGAGTTGTCCCGCAGCAGTTCTTC. Its translation is CSARVVPQQFF.

V gene TRBV2 combines with J gene TRBJ2-1; maybe TRBD1 (6 bases). Trimming shortened V by 7 bases and J by 4 bases, and 11 bases separated the two germline ends. The CDR3 extends over 13 amino acids. CDR1 SNHLY and CDR2 FYNNEI come from the germline V gene. CDR3 region: CASIQDRYNEQFF. CDR3 DNA: TGTGCCAGCATCCAGGACAGATACAATGAGCAGTTCTTC.

The J gene is TRBJ1-1, the V gene TRBV7-9; D unclear. CDR1 is SEHNR and CDR2 is FQNEAQ in the germline V gene (reference sequence). The CDR3 loop spans 15 amino acids. Trimming shortened V by 10 bases and J by 1 base, and 19 bases separated the two germline ends. The CDR3: CATTSSEGRNTEAFF. The CDR3 DNA reads TGTGCCACCACCTCTAGCGAGGGCCGGAACACTGAAGCTTTCTTT.

This clone showed up just once. V gene TRBV18 combines with J gene TRBJ1-6; the D gene is possibly TRBD1 (5 bases). The CDR3 runs 15 residues. Germline loops: CDR1 KGHSH, CDR2 LQKENI. Trimming stripped 2 bases from V and 8 bases from J, with 13 bases between. The CDR3 bases are TGTGCCAGCTCACCAGCTATCCCGGGGGATTCACCCCTCCACTTT. It yields the protein CASSPAIPGDSPLHF.

V usage is TRBV6-5 and J usage is TRBJ2-3; possibly TRBD2 for D (6 bases). The CDR3 consists of 13 residues. Germline-derived CDR1 and CDR2 are MNHEY and SVGAGI. The germline V and J ends were trimmed by 10 bases and 5 bases, with 16 bases remaining between them. The CDR3 DNA follows: TGTGCCACCATTCTAAGGAGGGTAGATACGCAGTATTTT. Encoded protein: CATILRRVDTQYF.

This rearrangement joins TRBV30 to TRBJ1-5; TRBD1 is a possible D gene (5 bases). This CDR3 region has 13 residues. V was pared by 3 bases and J by 4 bases, with 10 bases between. CDR1 and CDR2 (germline): GTSNPN, SVGIG (reference sequence). CDR3 amino acids: CAWSGGENQPQHF. For the CDR3, the DNA is TGTGCCTGGAGCGGGGGGGAGAATCAGCCCCAGCATTTT.

The V and J genes are TRBV27 and TRBJ2-1; weak D call: TRBD2 (5 bases). The CDR3 loop spans 16 amino acids. Per the germline V gene, CDR1 is MNHEY and CDR2 is SMNVEV (reference sequence). The ends were cut back, 6 bases at V and 6 bases at J, with 21 bases in the middle. CDR3 in DNA: TGTGCCAGCAGGCCCCCGATAGGAGGTCCTGGCAATGAGCAGTTCTTC. Its translation is CASRPPIGGPGNEQFF.

CDR3 coding DNA: TGTGCCTGGAGTGCAACTAGGACAGACAACTATGGCTACACCTTC. Its protein is CAWSATRTDNYGYTF. This sequence joins TRBV30 and TRBJ1-2, with a tentative D call TRBD1 (6 bases). The ends were cut back, 1 base at V and 2 bases at J, with 14 bases in the middle. Looked up from germline, CDR1 is GTSNPN and CDR2 is SVGIG (reference sequence). The length of the CDR3 is 15 residues.

The chain's CDR3 is CAWKVQGTYNSPLHF. Written as DNA, the CDR3 is TGTGCCTGGAAGGTCCAGGGAACCTATAATTCACCCCTCCACTTT. This chain uses TRBV30 with TRBJ1-6, with D tentatively TRBD1 (5 bases). CDR3 length: 15 residues. The germline gives CDR1 GTSNPN, CDR2 SVGIG (reference sequence). The germline V and J ends were trimmed by 4 bases and 2 bases, with 12 bases remaining between them.

This clone has only one observation. The rearrangement links TRBV4-1 to TRBJ2-7, with D possibly TRBD2 on 7 matching bases. The CDR3 has 13 amino acids. V dropped 7 bases and J dropped 5 bases, with 15 bases sitting between them. Germline V gives CDR1 MGHRA, CDR2 YSYEKL. For the CDR3, the DNA is TGCGCCAGCAAGGGGGGGGCTTGGGACGAGCAGTACTTC. It is translated as CASKGGAWDEQYF.

This clone was picked up a small number of times. The chain carries TRBV6-4 and TRBJ1-6; 7 bases map to TRBD1. The germline V gene encodes CDR1 MRHNA and CDR2 SNTAGT. Germline trimming cut 7 bases from V and 8 bases from J; bases unmatched to any gene: 11. This CDR3 is 15 amino acids long. The CDR3 spells CASIPIRQGDSPLHF. The CDR3 bases are TGTGCCAGCATCCCGATAAGACAGGGTGATTCACCCCTCCACTTT.

The CDR3 loop is CASSLEQGRTGELFF. The CDR3, as DNA: TGCGCCAGCAGCTTGGAACAGGGGAGAACCGGGGAGCTGTTTTTT. The chain combines TRBV5-1 with TRBJ2-2; TRBD1 agrees at 7 bases. The V and J ends lost 0 bases and 5 bases, in that order; junction bases with no gene match: 4. Germline loops: CDR1 SGHRS, CDR2 YFSETQ. This CDR3 is built from 15 residues.

The gene calls are TRBV6-1 and TRBJ1-5, with 12 nucleotides matching TRBD1. The V gene end was trimmed by 2 bases and the J gene end by 1 base; junction bases not matched to a gene: 9. The CDR3 is 19 amino acids. The germline CDR1 and CDR2 sequences are MNHNS and SASEGT. The CDR3 loop reads CASSERTGTGGASNQPQHF. The CDR3 DNA reads TGTGCCAGCAGTGAACGAACCGGGACAGGGGGCGCGAGCAATCAGCCCCAGCATTTT.

The chain is built from TRBV19 and TRBJ2-4; D remains unclear. Looked up from germline, CDR1 is LNHDA and CDR2 is SQIVND (reference sequence). Trimming removed 8 bases at V and 2 bases at J, with 10 bases between. The CDR3 runs to 13 residues. CDR3 sequence: CASRDTSKNIQYF. In DNA form, the CDR3 reads TGTGCCAGTCGAGACACCTCCAAAAACATTCAGTACTTC.